Following are 19 T cell receptor beta chains from one sample sequenced in a study of graft-versus-host responses after intestinal transplantation. The protocol was immunoSEQ multiplex PCR, while the TCRdb copy is restricted to in-frame clones and leaves out a portion. The table lists some 7,700 clones, roughly 82% of them singletons. Intraepithelial plus lamina propria lymphocytes were released by processing graft tissue. The sample was ileum tissue, taken just under 130 days after transplant. These receptors all stem from a human patient who received an intestinal transplant, so some T cells may come from the graft donor.

This clone was seen just once. The V call is TRBV10-2, the J call TRBJ2-3, with D maybe TRBD1 (5 bases). Germline V gene lookup returns CDR1 WSHSY and CDR2 SAAADI. This CDR3 is built from 16 residues. Trimming left V 0 bases short and J 2 bases short, with 12 bases between. The DNA for the CDR3 is TGCGCCAGCAGTGAGTCTAAAGGGGCGTTCACAGATACGCAGTATTTT. It encodes CASSESKGAFTDTQYF.

The rearrangement joins TRBV7-2 to TRBJ2-2, with D unclear. The CDR3 consists of 15 residues. Germline V gene lookup returns CDR1 SGHTA and CDR2 FQGNSA. V lost 2 bases to trimming and J lost 1 base, with 8 bases between them. This CDR3 reads CASSLQGQNTGELFF. CDR3 sequence (DNA): TGTGCCAGCAGCTTACAAGGTCAGAACACCGGGGAGCTGTTTTTT.

CDR3 nucleotides: TGTGCCAGCAGCCCGCACGGGGGGGAGGGAGATACGCAGTATTTT. Protein: CASSPHGGEGDTQYF. The chain links TRBV7-3 to TRBJ2-3, with 8 bases lining up with TRBD2. The ends lost 5 bases at V and 5 bases at J; junction bases unmatched: 9. The CDR3 extends over 15 amino acids. Germline loops: CDR1 SGHTA, CDR2 FQGTGA.

In its sample, this clone was seen once. V and J are TRBV5-1 and TRBJ1-2; D may be TRBD1 (5 bases). The V end was cut by 0 bases, the J end by 8 bases, with 8 bases between. CDR1 and CDR2 from the germline V gene are SGHRS and YFSETQ. The CDR3 contains 12 residues. CDR3: CASSLAGFGYTF. In DNA, the CDR3 is TGCGCCAGCAGCTTGGCAGGGTTCGGCTACACCTTC. The whole variable domain, filled in from reference TRBV5-1 and TRBJ1-2, reads KAGVTQTPRYLIKTRGQQVTLSCSPISGHRSVSWYQQTPGQGLQFLFEYFSETQRNKGNFPGRFSGRQFSNSRSEMNVSTLELGDSALYLCASSLAGFGYTFGSGTRLTVV.

As for this clone: The junction departs from the called germline gene at one end, perhaps through a read error. This chain connects TRBV5-6 to TRBJ2-7; 8 bases align to TRBD1. This CDR3 region has 15 residues. CDR1 and CDR2 from the germline V gene are SGHDT and YYEEEE. CDR3 nucleotide sequence: TGTGCCAGCAGCTTTACGGGACAGGTGTCCTTCGAGCAGTACTTC. This gives the protein CASSFTGQVSFEQYF.

The chain has TRBV5-5 and TRBJ2-3; 10 nucleotides agree with TRBD2. Germline V gene sequence: CDR1 SGHKS, CDR2 YYEKEE (reference sequence). V was pared by 4 bases and J by 2 bases, with 4 bases of the junction left unmatched. The CDR3 is made up of 15 amino acids. CDR3 sequence: CASSLLAGLTDTQYF. Here the CDR3 DNA reads TGTGCCAGCAGCCTACTAGCGGGGCTCACAGATACGCAGTATTTT.

This clone has just one count. A read error may produce the germline difference seen at one junction end. Different DNA sequences within this sample yield the same CDR3. The chain links TRBV7-9 to TRBJ2-3; D gene unclear. CDR3 length: 15 amino acids. CDR1 is SEHNR, CDR2 FQNEAQ, per germline (reference sequence). The DNA of the CDR3 is TGTGCCAGCAGCGCGACTTTTGACCCCACAGATACACAGTATTTT. Its translation is CASSATFDPTDTQYF.

This clone has only one observation. This chain links TRBV30 with TRBJ2-7; 8 bases map to TRBD2. From germline, CDR1 is GTSNPN and CDR2 SVGIG (reference sequence). The CDR3 is 13 amino acids. V was clipped by 4 bases and J by 7 bases; unmatched bases: 9. CDR3: CAWKSGGPREQYF. CDR3 DNA: TGTGCCTGGAAGTCGGGAGGGCCCCGGGAGCAGTACTTC.

The rearrangement links TRBV6-5 to TRBJ1-2; 10 bases fit TRBD1. Per the germline V gene, CDR1 is MNHEY and CDR2 is SVGAGI. With V trimmed by 6 bases and J by 8 bases, 9 bases remained unmatched. This CDR3 region has 14 residues. CDR3 protein: CASSRDRGPRGYTF. In nucleotides, the CDR3 is TGTGCCAGCAGCCGAGACAGGGGGCCTCGGGGCTACACCTTC.

This clone was found a few times. V gene TRBV11-2 combines with J gene TRBJ2-1, with TRBD2 identical over 10 bases. The CDR3 spans 15 residues. The ends lost 3 bases at V and 8 bases at J; junction bases unmatched: 7. In germline, CDR1 is SGHAT, CDR2 FQNNGV. CDR3 sequence (DNA): TGTGCCAGCAGCTTCATAGCGGGAGGTTTCGATGAGCAGTTCTTC. Protein: CASSFIAGGFDEQFF.

This clone was observed a single time. The rearrangement links TRBV9 to TRBJ1-5; D uncertain. The length of the CDR3 is 14 residues. V was pared by 4 bases and J by 4 bases, with 12 bases between. Per the germline V gene, CDR1 is SGDLS and CDR2 is YYNGEE. CDR3 in DNA: TGTGCCAGCAGCTTCAAACAGTCTAATCAGCCCCAGCATTTT. The encoded protein is CASSFKQSNQPQHF.

The rearrangement links TRBV6-5 to TRBJ2-1; D is tentatively TRBD1 or TRBD2 (5 bases each). The CDR3 length is 15 residues. Per the germline V gene, CDR1 is MNHEY and CDR2 is SVGAGI. V lost 0 bases, J lost 5 bases, and 11 bases lay in between. The CDR3 DNA reads TGTGCCAGCAGTTACTCGAAGCGGACAAACAATGAGCAGTTCTTC. It translates to CASSYSKRTNNEQFF.

The V gene is TRBV11-3, the J gene TRBJ1-1; D call uncertain. There are 14 residues in the CDR3. Trimming left V 5 bases short and J 1 base short, with 11 bases between. Germline assignment: CDR1 SGHNT and CDR2 YENEEA. Written as DNA, the CDR3 is TGTGCCAGCAGCCGTGCAAGCTGGAACACTGAAGCTTTCTTT. Encoded protein: CASSRASWNTEAFF.

For this clone: The sample contains more than one DNA sequence encoding this CDR3. The CDR3 bases are TGTGCCAGCAGTGAATCTAGAGGTCCCTACGAGCAGTACTTC. This translates into CASSESRGPYEQYF. The chain has TRBV6-5 and TRBJ2-7; D unresolved. This CDR3 has 14 residues. Looked up from germline, CDR1 is MNHEY and CDR2 is SVGAGI. Trimming took off 5 bases at V and 2 bases at J, with 13 bases between the two ends.

The V gene is TRBV6-1, the J gene TRBJ2-5, with TRBD2 matching over 15 bases. Germline CDR1 MNHNS, CDR2 SASEGT. V trimming: 1 base; J trimming: 4 bases; junction bases outside the gene matches: 4. The CDR3 consists of 17 residues. CDR3 nucleotide sequence: TGTGCCAGCAGTGAAGGGACTAGCGGGAGGGACTCAGAGACCCAGTACTTC. Translated: CASSEGTSGRDSETQYF.

This clone appeared a few times. The chain joins TRBV5-1 to TRBJ1-1, with D maybe TRBD1 (6 bases). The V and J ends lost 4 bases and 1 base respectively, with 11 bases between them. Germline loops: CDR1 SGHRS, CDR2 YFSETQ. The CDR3 runs to 14 residues. The CDR3 region has the DNA TGCGCCAGCAGCAAGGGGGGTTGGAACACTGAAGCTTTCTTT. It codes for CASSKGGWNTEAFF.

This clone has just one count. The genes are TRBV5-1 and TRBJ1-2, with 9 bases identical to TRBD1. Unmatched junction bases numbered 3, after V lost 4 bases and J lost 2 bases. The CDR3 is made up of 14 amino acids. Germline CDR1 is SGHRS and CDR2 is YFSETQ. CDR3: CASSTGQGNYGYTF. The CDR3 bases are TGCGCCAGCAGCACGGGACAGGGCAACTATGGCTACACCTTC.

The chain is built from TRBV18 and TRBJ2-2, with 9 bases fitting TRBD1. CDR1 and CDR2 from the germline V gene are KGHSH and LQKENI. This CDR3 spans 16 amino acids. The V and J ends lost 0 bases and 9 bases, in that order; junction bases with no gene match: 8. As DNA, the CDR3 is TGTGCCAGCTCACCACCTGCGGACAGGGGAAGCAGGGAGCTGTTTTTT. Translated: CASSPPADRGSRELFF.

The V gene is TRBV27, the J gene TRBJ1-1; a weak D match, TRBD1 (6 bases). Germline V gene lookup returns CDR1 MNHEY and CDR2 SMNVEV (reference sequence). The V end was cut by 3 bases, the J end by 7 bases, with 15 bases between. This CDR3 comprises 14 residues. The CDR3 sequence is CASSFQAGQLEAFF. CDR3 coding DNA: TGTGCCAGCAGTTTTCAGGCCGGACAGCTTGAAGCTTTCTTT.